The following is a TCR beta chain sequence with its context. No cognate antigen has been identified for it. No per-base quality is available; no much larger clone lies one base away. The data derive from a study of vaccination effects on CD4 cells after COVID-19 (dated by TCRdb to between 2020 and 2023). Regarding the study in general: Three convalescent patients were sampled early (day +14) and late (day +241, +227, +161 respectively) after vaccination. Across the study, the median time from the second dose to post-vaccine sampling was 72 days (range 14 to 241). In both COVID-19 convalescent patients and infection-naive vaccine recipients, the study compared SARS-CoV-2 spike-specific CD4+ TCR repertoires from before mRNA vaccination with those from after it. The full study included approximately nine COVID-19 convalescent patients and a handful of SARS-CoV-2-naive healthy vaccine recipients. Cultures from other donors in the study were sequenced with the Oncomine TCR Beta short-read assay on an Illumina iSeq 100.

There are 13 amino acids in the CDR3, from cysteine to phenylalanine inclusive. Only CDR3 DNA remains: 39 bases, in frame from the first base. Per the germline V gene (reference sequence), LNHNV is the CDR1 and YYDKDF is the CDR2. V and J lose 4 bases and 8 bases, and a span of 14 bases separates them. Libraries were built with the immunoSEQ multiplex PCR assay. TCR beta CDR3 sequencing was performed on DNA from the cultured, isolated CD4+ T cells. On the authors' methods: Non-productive TCR sequences were removed, reads were trimmed to the CDR3 region, and CDR3s of at least 7 amino acids were retained. Antigen-specific clonotypes were identified with the MANAFEST web app by comparing expansion in peptide wells against reference cultures. To count as positive, a clone had to show expansion at FDR<0.05 compared with the reference and with all other wells, an odds ratio above 5, and a frequency above 0.1% in two replicate wells. Clonotypes significantly expanded in SARS-CoV-2 spike wells and in at least one common cold coronavirus spike condition were defined as cross-reactive. Levenshtein distance calculated with the stringdist R package was used to assess CDR3 similarity, and unrooted trees were constructed with ape in R 3.6.1. The table comes from immuneACCESS by way of TCRdb, which keeps in-frame sequences with V and J called. Part of the clones is missing from these tables; in studies checked, under half for an unresolved V gene and the rest for unknown reasons. V, J and clone size derive from that table, while D and trimming were established from the DNA sequence. Recorded for this sample are about 17,000 clones; over 65% of them occurred a single time. The top ten hold approximately 20% of the sample.

To identify antigen-specific CD4+ T cell clonotypes by their expansion, the ViraFEST assay first stimulated PBMC with viral peptide pools and then applied TCR sequencing. After about 10 days of culture, CD4+ T cells were isolated with the EasySep CD4+ T cell isolation kit. PCR-confirmed SARS-CoV-2 infection had occurred in convalescent patients between March and December 2020, before the Alpha, Beta and Delta variants emerged in the United States. Two doses of either the BNT162b2 or the mRNA-1273 mRNA SARS-CoV-2 vaccine were administered to participants. Each well held fewer than 2.5 million PBMC cultured in IMDM containing roughly 5% human AB serum, roughly 9.9 IU/ml IL-2 and gentamicin, along with 8 to 10 ug/ml peptides. On days 3 and 7, half of the culture medium was replaced with fresh IL-2-containing medium. Unless noted otherwise, every peptide stimulation condition was grown in triplicate wells. PBMC were separated from whole blood using Ficoll-Paque Plus gradient centrifugation and were then either cryopreserved at -140C or used fresh. The overlapping peptide pools covered the spike proteins of SARS-CoV-2 as well as those of the common cold coronaviruses HCoV-NL63, HCoV-OC43 and HCoV-229E. The QIAamp micro DNA kit was used to extract genomic DNA from the cultured CD4+ T cells.

Results and caveats for the whole study, not just this receptor: Clones induced by infection and clones induced by vaccination both contracted markedly at late timepoints after vaccination, which fits with T cell responses waning over time. The study was limited by a small number of convalescent patients and lacked early post-infection timepoints. Among convalescent patients, the spike-reactive repertoire after vaccination was made up mainly of new vaccine-induced clones that were largely distinct from the clones induced by infection.

The TCR originated in a human donor who had a prior SARS-CoV-2 infection. This specimen was CD4+ T cells from PBMCs cultured with SARS-CoV-2 spike peptides, taken after COVID-19 vaccination. Interpreted using the paper, the cell subset or site label stands for: SARS-CoV-2 spike overlapping peptide pool stimulation. The chain joins TRBV15 to TRBJ1-2; matching of 5 bases hints at TRBD1 as the D gene. The CDR3 region reads CATSTFGGNGYTF. The DNA reads TGTGCCACCAGCACTTTCGGGGGGAACGGCTACACCTTC.